The next 21 T cell receptor beta chains were all read from a single sample in a study of cytomegalovirus exposure and HLA in healthy donors (dated by TCRdb to about 2017). Library prep was done by the immunoSEQ multiplex PCR assay. For the multiplex PCR, a mixture combining 60 forward primers for TCR Vbeta segments and 13 reverse primers for TCR Jbeta segments was used. Drawn from immuneACCESS, this table holds only the in-frame rearrangements with V and J called that TCRdb kept. Clones are partly lost; checked studies trace under half to an unresolved V gene and leave the rest unexplained. The sample table shows some 120,000 clones, and 60% to 85% are seen once. The ten largest account for roughly 1.5% of the sample. The sample taken for sequencing was PBMCs. Receptors were obtained from a woman under 30 in good health and CMV-seronegative.

The chain uses TRBV9 and TRBJ1-1; 7 nucleotides line up with TRBD1. The CDR3 is 14 residues long. Unmatched junction bases numbered 4, after V lost 0 bases and J lost 5 bases. Germline V gene lookup returns CDR1 SGDLS and CDR2 YYNGEE. The CDR3 DNA reads as TGTGCCAGCAGCGTAGGGAGGGGGCGGACTGAAGCTTTCTTT. Translating it yields CASSVGRGRTEAFF.

The chain is built from TRBV5-8 and TRBJ1-4, with a tentative D call TRBD1 (5 bases). From germline, CDR1 is SGHTS and CDR2 YDEGEE. The CDR3 length is 14 residues. Trimming pared 0 bases from V and 8 bases from J, leaving 11 bases between. This chain's CDR3 is CASSLGQWGEKLFF. CDR3 DNA sequence: TGTGCCAGCAGCTTGGGACAGTGGGGCGAAAAACTGTTTTTT.

This chain joins TRBV25-1 and TRBJ2-1; TRBD1 matches at 8 bases. With 5 bases clipped from V and 6 bases from J, the junction kept 9 bases outside the gene matches. Germline CDR1 reads MGHDK; CDR2 reads SYGVNS. This CDR3 has 15 residues. In DNA, the CDR3 is TGTGCCAGCAGTTCTGGACAGGGCCTTCTCAATGAGCAGTTCTTC. Amino acid sequence: CASSSGQGLLNEQFF.

This sequence joins TRBV5-3 and TRBJ1-1; 7 bases map to TRBD1. TRBV5-3 is sorted into the ORF group, with uncertain function. The CDR3 extends over 15 amino acids. J lost 4 bases, V lost 4 bases, and 10 bases had no gene match. The CDR3 bases are TGTGCCAGAAGCCTTAGGGGGCACGGGAGCACTGAAGCTTTCTTT. It codes for CARSLRGHGSTEAFF.

CDR3 region: CASSFRNRGLIGYTF. The CDR3 bases are TGTGCCAGCAGTTTTCGGAACAGGGGGCTTATTGGCTACACCTTC. The chain joins TRBV28 to TRBJ1-2; 9 positions match TRBD1. Germline assignment: CDR1 MDHEN and CDR2 SYDVKM. CDR3 size: 15 residues. Trimming removed 3 bases from V and 7 bases from J; junction bases left unmatched: 9.

The rearrangement links TRBV7-2 to TRBJ1-1, with TRBD1 as a possible D gene (5 bases). The CDR3 length is 13 residues. The V end lost 4 bases, the J end lost 7 bases, and 13 bases lay between the germline ends. The germline V gene encodes CDR1 SGHTA and CDR2 FQGNSA. CDR3: CASSSGLGGEAFF. In nucleotides, the CDR3 is TGTGCCAGCAGCTCCGGGCTGGGGGGTGAAGCTTTCTTT.

This clone has just one count. The chain uses TRBV9 and TRBJ2-1; the match to TRBD1 covers 10 bases. This CDR3 has 16 amino acids. V dropped 3 bases and J dropped 6; count of bases not matched to a gene: 9. Germline CDR1 SGDLS, CDR2 YYNGEE. The CDR3 nucleotides read TGTGCCAGCAGCGGTTTCCAGACAGGGGGCGTCAATGAGCAGTTCTTC. Protein product: CASSGFQTGGVNEQFF.

The table lists this clone with a few counts. The chain has TRBV5-4 and TRBJ2-5; 10 bases map to TRBD1. Germline-derived CDR1 and CDR2 are SGHNT and YYREEE (reference sequence). The CDR3 has 15 residues. The junction had 11 bases not matched to a gene; V was cut back by 0 bases and J by 12 bases. The CDR3: CASSLGRDRGFEEYF. Here the CDR3 DNA reads TGTGCCAGCAGCTTGGGGCGGGACAGGGGATTTGAAGAGTACTTC. The full variable domain, with the rest looked up from reference TRBV5-4 and TRBJ2-5, is ETGVTQSPTHLIKTRGQQVTLRCSSQSGHNTVSWYQQALGQGPQFIFQYYREEENGRGNFPPRFSGLQFPNYSSELNVNALELDDSALYLCASSLGRDRGFEEYFGPGTRLLVL.

Here the CDR3 reads CASSFLDSSNEKLFF. The DNA for the CDR3 is TGTGCCAGCAGCTTTCTGGACAGTAGTAATGAAAAACTGTTTTTT. V and J are TRBV7-9 and TRBJ1-4, with D possibly being TRBD1 (6 bases). Looked up from germline, CDR1 is SEHNR and CDR2 is FQNEAQ (reference sequence). The CDR3 is made up of 15 amino acids. The ends were cut back, 3 bases at V and 4 bases at J, with 12 bases in the middle.

This clone showed up just once. CDR3 nucleotides: TGTGCCAGCAGCGTCCGGGACAGGGTCTTCCCTCAGGATACGCAGTATTTT. Protein product: CASSVRDRVFPQDTQYF. The chain uses TRBV7-9 and TRBJ2-3; 9 bases are a match to TRBD1. V lost 5 bases and J lost 6; bases outside the gene matches: 15. Looked up from germline, CDR1 is SEHNR and CDR2 is FQNEAQ (reference sequence). There are 17 residues in the CDR3. Variable domain in full (rest from reference TRBV7-9 and TRBJ2-3): DTGVSQNPRHKITKRGQNVTFRCDPISEHNRLYWYRQTLGQGPEFLTYFQNEAQLEKSRLLSDRFSAERPKGSFSTLEIQRTEQGDSAMYLCASSVRDRVFPQDTQYFGPGTRLTVL.

This clone was counted a few times. This rearrangement joins TRBV9 to TRBJ2-3, with 12 nucleotides matching TRBD2. This CDR3 contains 16 residues. V was clipped by 2 bases and J by 6 bases; unmatched bases: 7. CDR1 is SGDLS and CDR2 is YYNGEE in the germline V gene. The chain's CDR3 is CASSVSSGGAADTQYF. In DNA, the CDR3 is TGTGCCAGCAGCGTTTCTAGCGGGGGGGCAGCGGATACGCAGTATTTT.

Concerning this clone itself: Sequence at one end of the junction differs from germline and may be a read error. The CDR3 here is CASSNSGTQYF. CDR3 nucleotides: TGTGCCAGCAGTAACTCCGGGACCCAGTACTTC. The genes are TRBV6-5 and TRBJ2-5, with D uncertain. The germline V gene encodes CDR1 MNHEY and CDR2 SVGAGI. This CDR3 spans 11 amino acids.

The V and J genes are TRBV2 and TRBJ2-2, with D tentatively TRBD1 (5 bases). V dropped 7 bases and J dropped 0 bases, with 15 bases sitting between them. The CDR3 loop spans 16 amino acids. The germline gives CDR1 SNHLY, CDR2 FYNNEI. DNA for the CDR3: TGTGCCAGCAACGTCAGGGTGAATCCGAACACCGGGGAGCTGTTTTTT. As protein: CASNVRVNPNTGELFF.

The chain couples TRBV15 to TRBJ1-1, with TRBD1 identical over 8 bases. The CDR3 consists of 19 residues. CDR1 and CDR2 from the germline V gene are LNHNV and YYDKDF (reference sequence). V trimming: 3 bases; J trimming: 0 bases; junction bases outside the gene matches: 15. CDR3 amino acids: CATSSSPRGRFGVNTEAFF. The CDR3 DNA is TGTGCCACCAGCAGTTCACCCAGGGGGCGATTCGGGGTGAACACTGAAGCTTTCTTT.

This clone was counted a few times. Other nucleotide sequences from this sample produce the same CDR3. V and J are TRBV5-1 and TRBJ2-1; a possible D gene is TRBD1 (6 bases). Trimming cost V 4 bases and J 3 bases, with 8 bases left between them. Looked up from germline, CDR1 is SGHRS and CDR2 is YFSETQ. CDR3 size: 13 residues. CDR3 DNA sequence: TGCGCCAGCAGCCCGGACAGCTACAATGAGCAGTTCTTC. Translation gives CASSPDSYNEQFF.

This chain joins TRBV6-5 and TRBJ1-5, with D perhaps TRBD1 (5 bases). The CDR3 is 15 residues long. Germline CDR1 MNHEY, CDR2 SVGAGI. Trimming stripped 0 bases from V and 5 bases from J, with 11 bases between. DNA for the CDR3: TGTGCCAGCAGTTACTCGAGGGGAGGGGATCAGCCCCAGCATTTT. Translated: CASSYSRGGDQPQHF.

The rearrangement links TRBV7-6 to TRBJ2-2; 7 bases are shared with TRBD1. V was clipped by 0 bases and J by 6 bases; unmatched bases: 7. The CDR3 is made up of 16 amino acids. Germline assignment: CDR1 SGHVS and CDR2 FNYEAQ. The CDR3 spells CASSLASRQGAGELFF. CDR3 coding DNA: TGTGCCAGCAGCTTAGCGTCGCGGCAGGGGGCCGGGGAGCTGTTTTTT.

This clone was counted between two and nine times. V gene TRBV5-6 combines with J gene TRBJ1-6, with D perhaps TRBD1 (6 bases). The CDR3 is 17 amino acids. Germline-derived CDR1 and CDR2 are SGHDT and YYEEEE. V lost 1 base and J lost 0, with 11 bases in between. The CDR3 sequence: CASSLRQASSYNSPLHF. CDR3 sequence (DNA): TGTGCCAGCAGCTTGAGACAGGCAAGCTCCTATAATTCACCCCTCCACTTT.

This clone has only a few counts. V is TRBV2 and J is TRBJ1-1; 9 positions agree with TRBD1. CDR1 and CDR2 from the germline V gene are SNHLY and FYNNEI. V dropped 6 bases and J dropped 1; count of bases not matched to a gene: 3. The CDR3 runs 14 residues. CDR3 amino acids: CASRGTGKNTEAFF. CDR3 sequence (DNA): TGTGCCAGCAGGGGGACAGGGAAGAACACTGAAGCTTTCTTT.

This chain's CDR3 is CASSQTGAYGYTF. The CDR3 DNA follows: TGTGCCAGCAGCCAAACTGGGGCCTATGGCTACACCTTC. J is TRBJ1-2 and V is TRBV28; D perhaps matches TRBD1 (5 bases). The CDR3 loop spans 13 amino acids. Germline V gene lookup returns CDR1 MDHEN and CDR2 SYDVKM. Deletions cut 6 bases from V and 4 bases from J, with 12 bases between.

V gene TRBV6-6 combines with J gene TRBJ1-6; tentatively, D is TRBD1 (5 bases). This CDR3 is built from 14 residues. The V end was cut by 8 bases, the J end by 6 bases, with 14 bases between. Germline loops: CDR1 MNHNY, CDR2 SVGAGI (reference sequence). In DNA, the CDR3 is TGTGCCAGCGGAGGGGTAGGAACTAATTCACCCCTCCACTTT. This encodes CASGGVGTNSPLHF.